This entry describes one T cell receptor beta chain. Method: immunoSEQ multiplex PCR; TCRdb's copy keeps in-frame clones and lacks some. This repertoire shows 390,000 or so clones, around 91% found once; its top ten account for approximately 6.2%. These data are taken from a study of blood T cell repertoires in COVID-19. Germline V gives CDR1 SGDLS, CDR2 YYNGEE. V lost 3 bases, J lost 3 bases, and 13 bases lay in between. The CDR3 consists of 15 residues. The sequence was obtained from a man younger than 35 with active or convalescent COVID-19. The rearrangement uses TRBV9 and TRBJ1-5, with D unresolved. Sequenced material: peripheral blood. The CDR3 spells CASSAYTALNQPQHF. CDR3 DNA sequence: TGTGCCAGCAGCGCATATACAGCACTCAATCAGCCCCAGCATTTT.